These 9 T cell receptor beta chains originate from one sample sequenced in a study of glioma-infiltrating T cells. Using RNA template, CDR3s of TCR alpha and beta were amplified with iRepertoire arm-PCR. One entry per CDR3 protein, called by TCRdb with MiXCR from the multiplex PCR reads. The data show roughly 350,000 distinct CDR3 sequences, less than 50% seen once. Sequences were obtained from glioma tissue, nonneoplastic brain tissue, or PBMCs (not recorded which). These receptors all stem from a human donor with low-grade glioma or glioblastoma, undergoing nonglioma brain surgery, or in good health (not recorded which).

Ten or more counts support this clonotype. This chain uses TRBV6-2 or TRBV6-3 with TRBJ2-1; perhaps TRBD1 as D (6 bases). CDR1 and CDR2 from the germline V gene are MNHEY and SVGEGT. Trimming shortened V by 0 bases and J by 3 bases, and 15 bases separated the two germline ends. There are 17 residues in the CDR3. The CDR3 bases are TGTGCCAGCAGTTACTCACCACCTACAGGGATCTACAATGAGCAGTTCTTC. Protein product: CASSYSPPTGIYNEQFF.

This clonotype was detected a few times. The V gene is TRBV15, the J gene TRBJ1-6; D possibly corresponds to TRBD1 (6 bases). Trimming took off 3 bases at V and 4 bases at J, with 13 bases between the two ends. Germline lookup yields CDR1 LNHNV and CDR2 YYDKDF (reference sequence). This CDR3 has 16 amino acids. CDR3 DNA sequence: TGTGCCACCAGCAGGGGAGGGAGGGGGTATAATTCACCCCTCCACTTT. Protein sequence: CATSRGGRGYNSPLHF.

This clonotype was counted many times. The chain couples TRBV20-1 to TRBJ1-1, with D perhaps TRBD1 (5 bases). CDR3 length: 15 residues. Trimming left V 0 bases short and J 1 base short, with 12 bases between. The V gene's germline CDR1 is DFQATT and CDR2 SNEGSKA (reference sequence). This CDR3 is CSARDGGTGNTEAFF. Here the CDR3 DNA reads TGCAGTGCTAGAGATGGTGGGACGGGGAACACTGAAGCTTTCTTT.

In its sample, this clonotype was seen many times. The CDR3 reads CASSYKTDTQYF. The DNA for the CDR3 is TGTGCCAGCAGTTACAAAACAGATACGCAGTATTTT. The V call is TRBV6-6, the J call TRBJ2-3; D remains unclear. The length of the CDR3 is 12 residues. The germline gives CDR1 MNHNY, CDR2 SVGAGI (reference sequence). V shed 2 bases and J shed 3 bases, with 3 bases lying between them.

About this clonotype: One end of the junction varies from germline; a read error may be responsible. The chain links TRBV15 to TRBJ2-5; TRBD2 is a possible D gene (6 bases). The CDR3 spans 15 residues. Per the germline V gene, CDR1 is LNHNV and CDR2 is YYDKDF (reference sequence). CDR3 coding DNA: TGTGCCACCAGCAGAATTCAGGGACTTCTAGAGAACCAGTACTTC. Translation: CATSRIQGLLENQYF.

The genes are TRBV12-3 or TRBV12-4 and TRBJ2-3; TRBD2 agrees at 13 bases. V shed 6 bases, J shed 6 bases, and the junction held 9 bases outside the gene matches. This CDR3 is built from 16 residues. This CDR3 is CASSRTSGSGGDTQYF. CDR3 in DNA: TGTGCCAGCAGCAGGACTAGCGGGAGTGGGGGGGATACGCAGTATTTT.

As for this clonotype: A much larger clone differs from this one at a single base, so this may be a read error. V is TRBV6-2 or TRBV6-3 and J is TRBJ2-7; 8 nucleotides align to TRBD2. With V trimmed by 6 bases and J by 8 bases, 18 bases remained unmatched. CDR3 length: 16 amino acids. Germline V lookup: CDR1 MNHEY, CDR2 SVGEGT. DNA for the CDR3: TGTGCCAGCAGCTCACCGGTAACTAGCGGCTTTAACAAGCAGTACTTC. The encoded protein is CASSSPVTSGFNKQYF.

CDR3: CASSIPSEKETQYF. In DNA, the CDR3 is TGTGCCAGCTCAATCCCTAGCGAGAAAGAGACCCAGTACTTC. J is TRBJ2-5 and V is TRBV18, with a tentative D call TRBD2 (6 bases). V shed 5 bases and J shed 3 bases, with 13 bases lying between them. The CDR3 covers 14 residues. Germline V CDR1 and CDR2: KGHSH, LQKENI.

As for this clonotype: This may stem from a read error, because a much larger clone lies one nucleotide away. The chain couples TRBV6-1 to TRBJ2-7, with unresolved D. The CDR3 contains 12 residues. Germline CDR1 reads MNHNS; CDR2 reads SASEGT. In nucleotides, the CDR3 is TGTGCCAGCAGCCGGATGGGGAACGAGAAGTACTTC. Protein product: CASSRMGNEKYF.